This record covers a single T cell receptor beta chain. These data come from a study of T cell responses to AZD1222 COVID-19 vaccine. Here immunoSEQ multiplex PCR was the method, and the copy in TCRdb shows in-frame clones only, minus some. The sample includes 90,000 to 120,000 clones, roughly 90% seen only once; the top ten take 5.5% to 8.5%. Sequencing was performed on peripheral blood, taken on day 0 of AZD1222 vaccination. This sequence originates from an adult in good health.

CDR3 nucleotide sequence: TGTGCCAGCAGCGCCCCGGGTTTTAGCAATCAGCCCCAGCATTTT. Encoded protein: CASSAPGFSNQPQHF. The chain has TRBV7-2 and TRBJ1-5; D is unclear. This CDR3 has 15 residues. Looked up from germline, CDR1 is SGHTA and CDR2 is FQGNSA. V gave up 5 bases and J gave up 0 bases, with 11 bases separating them.